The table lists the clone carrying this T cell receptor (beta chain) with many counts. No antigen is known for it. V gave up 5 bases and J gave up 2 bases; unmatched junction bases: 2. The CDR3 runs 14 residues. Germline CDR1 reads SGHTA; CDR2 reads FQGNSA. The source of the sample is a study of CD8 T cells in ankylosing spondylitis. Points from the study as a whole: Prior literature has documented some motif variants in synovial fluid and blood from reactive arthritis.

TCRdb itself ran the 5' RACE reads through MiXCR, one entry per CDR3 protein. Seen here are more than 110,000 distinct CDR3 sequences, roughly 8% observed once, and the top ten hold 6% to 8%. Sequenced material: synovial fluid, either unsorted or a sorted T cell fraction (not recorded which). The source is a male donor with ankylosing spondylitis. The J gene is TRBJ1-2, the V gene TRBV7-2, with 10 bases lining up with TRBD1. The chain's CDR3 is CASSQGQGNYGYTF. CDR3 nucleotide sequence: TGTGCCAGCAGCCAGGGACAGGGGAACTATGGCTACACCTTC.